The rows below give T cell receptor beta chains drawn from one sample of a study of OX40 agonist ivuxolimab in advanced cancers. Profiling relied on immunoSEQ multiplex PCR, and the TCRdb table lists in-frame clones only, not all of them. The table has tens of thousands of clones, around 92% seen once. The sample in question was CD4+ or CD8+ T cells sorted from blood, obtained in a trial of the OX40 agonist ivuxolimab. All receptors come from an adult with an advanced solid tumor such as melanoma, head and neck, liver or kidney cancer. CDR3s include the opening cysteine and the closing phenylalanine or tryptophan. The D gene is left open where the match is weak.

v_call	j_call	d_call	cdr3_aa	cdr3_nt
TRBV6-1	TRBJ1-1	-	CASGYTEAFF	TGTGCCAGCGGGTACACTGAAGCTTTCTTT
TRBV25-1	TRBJ2-2	-	CASSPATGELFF	TGTGCCAGCAGCCCGGCAACCGGGGAGCTGTTTTTT
TRBV29-1	TRBJ2-7	TRBD2	CSVELAGDTYEQYF	TGCAGCGTTGAATTAGCGGGAGATACCTACGAGCAGTACTTC
TRBV9	TRBJ1-2	-	CASSVSGGGGGYTF	TGTGCCAGCAGCGTGTCCGGTGGGGGTGGTGGCTACACCTTC
TRBV5-4	TRBJ2-3	-	CASSSGVDQAGTDTQYF	TGTGCCAGCAGCTCCGGGGTGGACCAAGCCGGCACAGATACGCAGTATTTT
TRBV7-1	TRBJ2-2	-	CASSRYGPLNTGELFF	TGTGCCAGCAGCCGCTACGGGCCGTTAAACACCGGGGAGCTGTTTTTT
TRBV9	TRBJ2-7	TRBD1	CASSALTGDEQYF	TGTGCCAGCAGCGCCCTCACAGGGGACGAGCAGTACTTC
TRBV28	TRBJ1-1	-	CASDENTEAFF	TGTGCCAGCGACGAGAACACTGAAGCTTTCTTT
TRBV12-2	TRBJ2-1	-	CASRLAAGNYNEQFF	TGTGCAAGTCGCTTAGCAGCGGGAAATTACAATGAGCAGTTCTTC
TRBV4-1	TRBJ1-3	TRBD1	CASSQSGTGSGNTIYF	TGCGCCAGCAGCCAATCGGGGACAGGATCTGGAAACACCATATATTTT
TRBV4-1	TRBJ2-5	TRBD2	CASSQSGSGETQYF	TGCGCCAGCAGCCAAAGCGGGAGTGGAGAGACCCAGTACTTC
TRBV6-5	TRBJ1-3	-	CASGDGGNTIYF	TGTGCCAGTGGGGACGGTGGAAACACCATATATTTT
TRBV2	TRBJ2-7	TRBD1	CASKPGQGNYEQYF	TGTGCCAGCAAGCCGGGACAGGGGAATTACGAGCAGTACTTC
TRBV2	TRBJ2-2	-	CASSNTGELFF	TGTGCCAGCAGCAACACCGGGGAGCTGTTTTTT